Listed below are T cell receptor beta chains from one sample, sequenced in a study of glioma-infiltrating T cells after dendritic cell vaccination. This table comes from immunoSEQ multiplex PCR, and its TCRdb copy is limited to in-frame clones, with some not included. This table holds roughly 80,000 clones, over 85% found once. The material was blood, obtained before dendritic cell vaccination. The receptor source for this set is a human donor with glioblastoma. CDR3s include the opening cysteine and the closing phenylalanine or tryptophan. Fields, in order: J gene, clone size, D gene, V gene, CDR3 protein, CDR3 DNA. The D gene is left open where the match is weak. Rows may omit the clone size; those that give it use once, few, many or a size class.

TRBJ1-5 | NA | NA | TRBV5-4 | CASSFQGTQPQHF | TGTGCCAGCAGCTTTCAGGGCACTCAGCCCCAGCATTTT
TRBJ2-7 | NA | NA | TRBV25-1 | CASSLPGGRRTHEQYF | TGTGCCAGCAGTCTTCCAGGGGGGCGAAGGACGCACGAGCAGTACTTC
TRBJ1-2 | NA | NA | TRBV28 | CASSIRLDYGYTF | TGTGCCAGCAGTATAAGACTAGACTATGGCTACACCTTC
TRBJ1-2 | NA | NA | TRBV11-2 | CASSETEGIRSYGYTF | TGTGCCAGCAGCGAGACCGAGGGTATCCGAAGCTATGGCTACACCTTC
TRBJ2-7 | NA | TRBD2 | TRBV27 | CASSLWSGGRFNEQYF | TGTGCCAGCAGTTTATGGTCGGGAGGGCGGTTCAACGAGCAGTACTTC
TRBJ2-4 | NA | NA | TRBV29-1 | CSTVVGPDIQYF | TGCAGCACTGTGGTGGGGCCGGACATTCAGTACTTC
TRBJ2-3 | once | NA | TRBV7-8 | CASSLGSVGSTQYF | TGTGCCAGCAGCTTAGGGTCCGTGGGCAGTACGCAGTATTTT
TRBJ1-1 | NA | TRBD1 | TRBV2 | CASSGRTGGTEAFF | TGTGCCAGCAGCGGAAGGACAGGGGGCACTGAAGCTTTCTTT
TRBJ2-3 | NA | TRBD1 | TRBV18 | CASSPQTGGGDTQYF | TGTGCCAGCTCACCACAGACAGGGGGCGGCGATACGCAGTATTTT
TRBJ2-3 | few | NA | TRBV4-1 | CASSHPGLGRVRGSTDTQYF | TGCGCCAGCAGCCACCCAGGATTGGGAAGAGTCCGGGGGAGCACAGATACGCAGTATTTT
TRBJ2-6 | NA | NA | TRBV5-1 | CASSLGPGSSGANVLTF | TGCGCCAGCAGCTTGGGTCCGGGGTCTTCTGGGGCCAACGTCCTGACTTTC
TRBJ2-5 | NA | TRBD2 | TRBV5-1 | CASPRGGETQYF | TGCGCCAGCCCCCGGGGAGGGGAGACCCAGTACTTC
TRBJ1-3 | NA | NA | TRBV5-1 | CASSRGGDYSGNTIYF | TGCGCCAGCAGCCGGGGAGGCGATTACTCTGGAAACACCATATATTTT
TRBJ1-1 | NA | NA | TRBV21-1 | CASSPVGTSSGILGGDRNTEAFF | TGTGCCAGCAGCCCTGTCGGAACCTCCTCCGGGATCCTGGGGGGAGATCGGAACACTGAAGCTTTCTTT
TRBJ2-7 | NA | NA | TRBV29-1 | CSVDAGVPSSYEQYF | TGCAGCGTTGATGCAGGGGTCCCCAGCTCCTACGAGCAGTACTTC
TRBJ1-1 | NA | NA | TRBV15 | CATGGSGAENTEAFF | TGTGCCACCGGAGGTTCAGGGGCTGAAAATACTGAAGCTTTCTTT
TRBJ1-5 | NA | NA | TRBV19 | CASSIVRDGAGQPQHF | TGTGCTAGTAGTATAGTACGGGACGGAGCGGGTCAGCCCCAGCATTTT
TRBJ2-7 | NA | TRBD1 | TRBV5-4 | CASSLDGTGYEQYF | TGTGCCAGCAGCTTGGATGGGACAGGCTACGAGCAGTACTTC
TRBJ1-1 | NA | NA | TRBV5-4 | CASTTSGGVPNTEAFF | TGTGCCAGCACCACCTCGGGGGGGGTGCCGAACACTGAAGCTTTCTTT
TRBJ2-7 | once | TRBD1 | TRBV30 | CACYWTGKAYEQYF | TGTGCCTGCTATTGGACAGGGAAGGCCTACGAGCAGTACTTC
TRBJ1-2 | NA | NA | TRBV29-1 | CAAGGENYGYTF | TGCGCAGCCGGAGGGGAAAACTATGGCTACACCTTC
TRBJ1-2 | NA | NA | TRBV2 | CASSETPQLANYGYTF | TGTGCCAGCAGTGAAACCCCACAGTTAGCTAACTATGGCTACACCTTC
TRBJ2-3 | NA | TRBD2 | TRBV7-6 | CASSLGSLAGGVGTDTQYF | TGTGCCAGCAGCTTAGGATCCCTAGCGGGAGGAGTCGGCACAGATACGCAGTATTTT
TRBJ2-6 | NA | NA | TRBV5-6 | CASSRTGSGANVLTF | TGTGCCAGCAGCCGCACAGGCTCTGGGGCCAACGTCCTGACTTTC
TRBJ2-5 | NA | NA | TRBV6-5 | CASSRRGGETQYF | TGTGCCAGCAGTCGCAGGGGCGGTGAGACCCAGTACTTC
TRBJ2-4 | NA | NA | TRBV2 | CASGRAGGRNIQYF | TGTGCCAGCGGTCGAGCGGGTGGGAGGAACATTCAGTACTTC
TRBJ2-5 | NA | TRBD2 | TRBV19 | CASSISGSETRYF | TGTGCCAGTAGTATAAGCGGGAGTGAGACCCGGTACTTC
TRBJ2-1 | NA | NA | TRBV4-2 | CASSQDWAGSEQFF | TGTGCCAGCAGCCAAGATTGGGCCGGAAGTGAGCAGTTCTTC
TRBJ2-1 | NA | TRBD2 | TRBV5-1 | CASSLGLADEQFF | TGCGCCAGCAGCTTAGGACTAGCGGACGAGCAGTTCTTC
TRBJ2-5 | NA | TRBD1 | TRBV9 | CASSVDREETQYF | TGTGCCAGCAGCGTGGACAGGGAAGAGACCCAGTACTTC
TRBJ2-7 | NA | TRBD2 | TRBV29-1 | CSVAQPSGGAYEQYF | TGCAGCGTTGCTCAGCCAAGCGGGGGAGCCTACGAGCAGTACTTC
TRBJ1-5 | NA | NA | TRBV25-1 | CASSDGGRGGQPQHF | TGTGCCAGCAGTGATGGGGGCAGGGGTGGTCAGCCCCAGCATTTT
TRBJ2-1 | NA | NA | TRBV7-8 | CASSLLRYNEQFF | TGTGCCAGCAGCTTACTTAGATACAATGAGCAGTTCTTC
TRBJ1-1 | NA | NA | TRBV18 | CASSVSPGIYMNTEAFF | TGTGCCAGCTCAGTTAGCCCGGGGATCTACATGAACACTGAAGCTTTCTTT
TRBJ2-5 | NA | TRBD2 | TRBV27 | CASSRGTSGLLSEETQYF | TGTGCCAGCAGCCGCGGGACTAGCGGGTTATTGTCTGAAGAGACCCAGTACTTC
TRBJ2-3 | NA | TRBD2 | TRBV10-3 | CAISDGTSGSTDTQYF | TGTGCCATCAGTGACGGGACTAGCGGGAGTACAGATACGCAGTATTTT
TRBJ1-5 | NA | NA | TRBV18 | CASSPPSSVNQPQHF | TGTGCCAGCTCACCACCGTCGAGTGTTAATCAGCCCCAGCATTTT
TRBJ1-5 | NA | NA | TRBV2 | CASGRTGVDQPQHF | TGTGCCAGCGGAAGGACGGGGGTTGATCAGCCCCAGCATTTT
TRBJ1-2 | once | NA | TRBV10-2 | CASSGGTFTYGYTF | TGCGCCAGCAGTGGAGGGACATTCACCTATGGCTACACCTTC
TRBJ2-7 | few | NA | TRBV5-1 | CASSLAAGHEQYF | TGCGCCAGCAGCCTGGCGGCGGGTCACGAGCAGTACTTC
TRBJ1-2 | NA | TRBD1 | TRBV9 | CASSSTLGTGDGYTF | TGTGCCAGCAGCTCGACCTTAGGGACAGGGGATGGCTACACCTTC
TRBJ2-7 | NA | TRBD2 | TRBV6-1 | CASSARGGVREYF | TGTGCCAGCAGTGCCCGCGGGGGGGTACGTGAGTACTTC
TRBJ2-7 | NA | TRBD1 | TRBV4-1 | CASSQEQGAYEQYF | TGCGCCAGCAGTCAGGAACAGGGGGCCTACGAGCAGTACTTC
TRBJ1-6 | few | NA | TRBV30 | CALTHEQGNNSPLHF | TGTGCCTTGACCCATGAGCAGGGCAATAATTCACCCCTCCACTTT
TRBJ1-1 | NA | TRBD1 | TRBV27 | CASSLFRGSNTEAFF | TGTGCCAGCAGTTTGTTCAGGGGGTCGAACACTGAAGCTTTCTTT
TRBJ2-5 | once | TRBD2 | TRBV10-1 | CASSPTGTAGGETQYF | TGCGCCAGCAGTCCCACCGGGACCGCGGGGGGAGAGACCCAGTACTTC
TRBJ2-7 | NA | NA | TRBV28 | CASSERSISAGSYEQYF | TGTGCCAGCAGCGAAAGGAGTATTTCCGCGGGGAGTTACGAGCAGTACTTC
TRBJ1-1 | NA | TRBD1 | TRBV18 | CASSRRQGEMGTEAFF | TGTGCCAGCTCACGAAGACAGGGAGAGATGGGAACTGAAGCTTTCTTT
TRBJ2-3 | NA | NA | TRBV29-1 | CSVESQSSADTQYF | TGCAGCGTTGAGAGTCAGTCTAGCGCAGATACGCAGTATTTT
TRBJ2-1 | NA | TRBD2 | TRBV2 | CASSRSGRVYNEQFF | TGTGCCAGCAGTCGCAGCGGGAGAGTCTACAATGAGCAGTTCTTC
TRBJ2-2 | NA | TRBD1 | TRBV19 | CASTSQGAGELFF | TGTGCCAGTACCTCACAGGGGGCCGGGGAGCTGTTTTTT
TRBJ2-5 | NA | NA | TRBV7-8 | CASGPGLQETQYF | TGTGCCAGCGGCCCGGGACTCCAAGAGACCCAGTACTTC
TRBJ1-5 | once | NA | TRBV18 | CASSATGSSDQPQHF | TGTGCCAGCTCAGCGACAGGTTCTAGTGATCAGCCCCAGCATTTT